Given below is one TCR beta chain in context. The germline V gene has CDR1 MDHEN and CDR2 SYDVKM. With 2 bases clipped from V and 5 bases from J, the junction kept 6 bases outside the gene matches. This CDR3 has 15 amino acids. In the study's own analysis: Amplifying reference gene primers gave estimates of nucleated cell counts. TCRdb keeps only in-frame clones here, not all; method: immunoSEQ multiplex PCR. D and trimming were read from the DNA, whereas the V and J calls and clone size are those reported in that table. The table has 180,000 or so clones, approximately 90% seen once. These data belong to a study of blood T cell repertoires in COVID-19. Study-wide context: Samples came from the United States, Italy and Spain, spanning acute and convalescent COVID-19. Nucleic acid was either cDNA or gDNA, and it came from T cells, B-cell-depleted T cells, or PBMCs.

The chain is built from TRBV28 and TRBJ1-1, with 9 bases fitting TRBD1. Sequences were obtained from peripheral blood. The clonotype was recovered from a woman aged 45 to 65 with acute or convalescent COVID-19. CDR3 protein: CASSLIGTGRTEAFF. The CDR3 coding sequence is TGTGCCAGCAGTTTAATCGGGACAGGGAGGACTGAAGCTTTCTTT.